This T cell receptor beta chain was documented in a study of blood T cells in healthy people across ages (dated by TCRdb to the mid-2010s). For the wider study: Template switching captured roughly one uniquely barcoded TCR beta cDNA molecule per two T cells in model experiments. Using deep sequencing normalized with unique cDNA molecular identifiers, the study measured how TCR beta repertoire diversity changes with age. Four age groups were formed from the donors: young (average approximately 15 years), middle-aged (approximately 40), aged (62) and long-lived (approximately 80). To avoid experimental bias, donors of different ages were distributed randomly across sequencing lanes. For two donors (one aged 18 to 29 and one aged 80 or older), the study analyzed two additional independent replicas of 1 million unique cDNA reads from the same blood draw.

Study-wide findings and limitations: Conclusive comparison of naive and antigen-experienced compartments was prevented by the profiling of bulk unsorted PBMCs. The CMV infection status of donors was not known, potentially confounding age-related changes in expanded clonotypes. The percentage of naive T cells measured by flow cytometry correlated strongly with observed TCR beta diversity. Observed TCR beta diversity per million T cells fell roughly linearly with age, and a significant reduction was already apparent by age about 38. Compared with the aged group, the long-lived group had more naive CD4+ T cells, fewer expanded clones and increased TCR diversity, a pattern suggesting age selection. Estimates of total diversity from one million sequenced T cells were regarded as lower bounds and underestimates.

Systemically healthy Caucasian individuals from Russia, around 38 in total and aged about 6 to 95 years, were included as donors. About 10 milliliters of peripheral blood were collected from each donor into EDTA-treated Vacutainer tubes. Ficoll-Paque density-gradient centrifugation was used to isolate PBMCs, with at least 7 million obtained per sample. Total RNA was extracted from PBMCs with Trizol reagent, with at least 6 micrograms obtained per sample. For every donor, an aliquot of PBMCs went through flow cytometry to measure the percentages of naive CD45RAhigh/CD27high T cells. The library was made by 5' RACE. A second roughly 6 to 11 cycle PCR used a sample-barcoded 5' primer and a J-beta primer mix. A template-switch 5' adaptor carrying 12 random nucleotides introduced a unique molecular identifier onto each TCR beta cDNA molecule. Each sample yielded at least 2.5 million CDR3-containing paired-end reads. First-strand cDNA was synthesized from all RNA with the Mint cDNA synthesis kit, primed by a TRBC-specific oligonucleotide. Following uracil-DNA glycosylase treatment, a first 18-cycle PCR with universal primers M1SS and BC2_uni_R was performed on all cDNA. For the original study's pipeline: Each sample was normalized by randomly selecting 1 million high-quality reads, each carrying a distinct molecular identifier. Instead of being binned into consensus sequences, reads that shared molecular identifiers were thrown out. MiTCR, with a Q25 quality threshold and the strictest error-elimination algorithm, was used for CDR3 identification, clonotype clustering and error correction. A nonparametric unseen species model with Euler transformation was used to estimate lower-bound total TCR beta diversity. TCRdb reprocessing: public reads trimmed at Q25 with fastp, clones called with MiXCR, in-frame beta chains kept. Every entry covers one CDR3 protein and lists the most common genes and DNA from its rows. The V and J calls were determined by TCRdb, not by the authors. The sample table lists 1.5 million to 2 million distinct CDR3 sequences, roughly two fifths of them with a count of one. The ten largest clonotypes hold around 23% of the sample.

Comments on this clonotype: Its antigen is currently not known. No qualities accompany the bases; no much larger clone lies one base away.

V and J lose 0 bases and 6 bases, and a span of 12 bases separates them. The CDR3 has 14 amino acids, counting the end cysteine and phenylalanine. Here the CDR3 DNA is all that survives: 42 bases in frame from base 1. According to the germline V gene, CDR1 reads SGHRS and CDR2 reads YFSETQ. The chain links TRBV5-1 with TRBJ1-2; perhaps TRBD1 is the D gene, with 6 bases matching. What was sequenced was blood. This receptor was obtained from a human donor in good health. The bases read TGCGCCAGCAGCTTGGAGGGGGTCTTGGATGGCTACACCTTC. Translated, it reads CASSLEGVLDGYTF.